This TCR beta chain was sequenced in a study of blood T cell repertoires in COVID-19. This CDR3 is 19 amino acids long. J was trimmed by 5 bases and V by 0 bases; bases with no gene match: 16. Germline values: CDR1 SGDLS, CDR2 YYNGEE. Source study methods: Reference gene primers were amplified, and this amplification served to estimate nucleated cell counts. Measured with immunoSEQ multiplex PCR; TCRdb has only the in-frame clones, and not every one. V and J calls and clone size are as listed in that table; D and trimming were resolved from the DNA. Counted here are under 450,000 clones, around 86% occurring once; the ten biggest clones make up approximately 5.4%. Participant-reported clinical history was the basis for cohort assignment. Among Cohort 3 donors, those recovered had two negative PCRs, clearance, or symptom resolution.

Input material: PBMCs or T cells enriched from blood (not recorded which). V and J are TRBV9 and TRBJ2-4, with TRBD1 matching over 8 bases. This clonotype originated in a woman between 50 and 59 years old who had recovered from COVID-19. The CDR3 bases are TGTGCCAGCAGCGTAGCAGGGGGCGATTACAGTTCCCTCCAAAACATTCAGTACTTC. This translates into CASSVAGGDYSSLQNIQYF. The complete variable domain, with remaining parts taken from reference TRBV9 and TRBJ2-4, reads DSGVTQTPKHLITATGQRVTLRCSPRSGDLSVYWYQQSLDQGLQFLIQYYNGEERAKGNILERFSAQQFPDLHSELNLSSLELGDSALYFCASSVAGGDYSSLQNIQYFGAGTRLSVL.